One sample yielded the 8 T cell receptor beta chains listed below, sequenced in a study of cytomegalovirus exposure and HLA in healthy donors. Only in-frame clones appear in the TCRdb table, and some are missing; sequencing was by immunoSEQ multiplex PCR. The sample lists 200,000 to 300,000 clones; around 90% were seen once. Sample: PBMCs. These receptors all stem from a woman aged 30 to 39 in good health and CMV-seronegative.

The V call is TRBV14, the J call TRBJ2-2; D is uncertain. Trimming pared 8 bases from V and 3 bases from J, leaving 16 bases between. The V gene's germline CDR1 is SGHDN and CDR2 FVKESK. This CDR3 is built from 15 residues. CDR3 region: CASHPETPHTGELFF. Here the CDR3 DNA reads TGTGCCAGCCACCCGGAGACTCCGCACACCGGGGAGCTGTTTTTT.

This clone was picked up a small number of times. The chain is built from TRBV5-6 and TRBJ1-2; TRBD1 matches at 7 bases. Germline V CDR1 and CDR2: SGHDT, YYEEEE. The CDR3 spans 13 residues. The V segment lost 4 bases and the J segment 4 bases; nucleotides outside the gene matches: 4. The CDR3 DNA is TGTGCCAGCAGCATGACAGGGCGCTATGGCTACACCTTC. Translation gives CASSMTGRYGYTF.

Only one count was recorded for this clone. The chain uses TRBV7-6 and TRBJ1-1; D is perhaps TRBD1 (6 bases). Germline lookup yields CDR1 SGHVS and CDR2 FNYEAQ. The CDR3 contains 16 residues. Trimming removed 4 bases at V and 1 base at J, with 16 bases between. In nucleotides, the CDR3 is TGTGCCAGCAGCTCCGAGGGGGGGGGTACGAACACTGAAGCTTTCTTT. It is translated as CASSSEGGGTNTEAFF.

V usage is TRBV25-1 and J usage is TRBJ2-7; tentatively, D is TRBD2 (7 bases). Germline CDR1 MGHDK, CDR2 SYGVNS. Trimming took 1 base from V and 3 from J, leaving 13 bases between them. The CDR3 totals 15 residues. CDR3 in DNA: TGTGCCAGCAGTGAATCCGGGGGGCTATACTACGAGCAGTACTTC. Amino acid sequence: CASSESGGLYYEQYF.

This chain joins TRBV7-7 and TRBJ2-5; the match to TRBD1 covers 7 bases. Germline V gene data show CDR1 as SSHAT and CDR2 as FNYEAQ (reference sequence). V dropped 0 bases and J dropped 4; count of bases not matched to a gene: 2. The CDR3 length is 14 residues. CDR3 DNA sequence: TGTGCCAGCAGCTTAGCTGGGACAGTAGAGACCCAGTACTTC. Its protein product is CASSLAGTVETQYF. The full variable domain, its missing parts supplied by reference TRBV7-7 and TRBJ2-5, is GAGVSQSPRYKVTKRGQDVTLRCDPISSHATLYWYQQALGQGPEFLTYFNYEAQPDKSGLPSDRFSAERPEGSISTLTIQRTEQRDSAMYRCASSLAGTVETQYFGPGTRLLVL.

Many counts were recorded for this clone. In the same sample, other DNA sequences code for this CDR3. The chain carries TRBV30 and TRBJ1-5; no clear D. The CDR3 length is 13 residues. Trimming left V 1 base short and J 0 bases short, with 4 bases between. Germline CDR1 reads GTSNPN; CDR2 reads SVGIG (reference sequence). CDR3 nucleotide sequence: TGTGCCTGGAGTGCCGGTAGCAATCAGCCCCAGCATTTT. Translating it yields CAWSAGSNQPQHF. Full variable domain (rest looked up from reference TRBV30 and TRBJ1-5): SQTIHQWPATLVQPVGSPLSLECTVEGTSNPNLYWYRQAAGRGLQLLFYSVGIGQISSEVPQNLSASRPQDRQFILSSKKLLLSDSGFYLCAWSAGSNQPQHFGDGTRLSIL.

This chain joins TRBV25-1 and TRBJ2-5; 9 bases match TRBD1. CDR1 and CDR2 (germline): MGHDK, SYGVNS. V gave up 5 bases and J gave up 5 bases; unmatched junction bases: 3. The CDR3 runs 13 residues. The CDR3 loop reads CASSTGGLETQYF. Written as DNA, the CDR3 is TGTGCCAGCAGTACAGGGGGCCTGGAGACCCAGTACTTC.

V is TRBV4-1 and J is TRBJ1-5; 9 nucleotides match TRBD1. Per the germline V gene, CDR1 is MGHRA and CDR2 is YSYEKL. V lost 8 bases, J lost 6 bases, and 11 bases stayed unmatched. The CDR3 is 15 residues long. CDR3 residues: CASGPPGQGPQPQHF. The CDR3 DNA follows: TGCGCCAGCGGCCCACCGGGACAGGGACCTCAGCCCCAGCATTTT.